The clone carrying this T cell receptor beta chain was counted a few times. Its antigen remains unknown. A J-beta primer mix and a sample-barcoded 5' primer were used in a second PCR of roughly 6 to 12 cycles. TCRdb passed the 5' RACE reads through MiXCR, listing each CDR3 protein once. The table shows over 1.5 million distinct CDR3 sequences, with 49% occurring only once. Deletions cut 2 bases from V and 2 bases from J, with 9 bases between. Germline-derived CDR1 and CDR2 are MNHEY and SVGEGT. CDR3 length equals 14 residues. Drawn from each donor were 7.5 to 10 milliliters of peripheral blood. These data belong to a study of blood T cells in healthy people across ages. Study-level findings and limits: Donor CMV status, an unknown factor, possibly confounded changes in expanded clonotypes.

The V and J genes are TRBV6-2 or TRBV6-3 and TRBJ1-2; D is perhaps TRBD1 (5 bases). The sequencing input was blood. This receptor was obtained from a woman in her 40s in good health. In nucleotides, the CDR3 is TGTGCCAGCAGTTACGCTTCAGGGAACTATGGCTACACCTTC. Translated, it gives CASSYASGNYGYTF.